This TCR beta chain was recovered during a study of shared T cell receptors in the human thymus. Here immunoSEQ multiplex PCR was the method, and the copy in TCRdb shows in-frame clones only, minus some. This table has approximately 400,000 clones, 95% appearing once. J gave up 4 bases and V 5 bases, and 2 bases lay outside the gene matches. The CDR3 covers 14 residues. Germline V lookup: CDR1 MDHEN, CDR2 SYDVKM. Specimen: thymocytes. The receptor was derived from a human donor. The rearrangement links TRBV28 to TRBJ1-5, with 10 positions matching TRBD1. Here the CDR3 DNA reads TGTGCCAGCAGTGGGACAGGGGAGAATCAGCCCCAGCATTTT. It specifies CASSGTGENQPQHF.